This T cell receptor beta chain was sequenced during a study of blood T cell repertoires in COVID-19 (dated by TCRdb to between 2020 and 2021). General notes on the study: The collaborator samples originated in the United States, Italy and Spain and spanned the acute and convalescent phases of COVID-19. The material from the prospective study consisted of cDNA or gDNA derived from T cells, B-cell-depleted T cells, or PBMCs. The dataset comprised deeply sampled blood TCRbeta repertoires from subjects exposed to, actively infected with, or recovered from COVID-19. The repertoires were made available in a free public database intended to serve as a resource for research on the immune response to SARS-CoV-2. The samples were drawn from the first 160 participants of the ongoing ImmuneRACE study and from 1,254 subjects provided by 6 global collaborators. The sample metadata nearly always contained a de-identified subject ID, COVID-19 status, age in years and sex. HLA class I and class II types, where available, came from metadata supplied by the sample provider rather than from assay-based typing. The investigation overall reported the following: The quantity of clinical and demographic metadata differed by source and by participant and was supplied without curation.

TCRbeta CDR3 regions were amplified from genomic DNA using the immunoSEQ Assay, a bias-controlled multiplex PCR. Under the source paper's analysis protocol: The number of nucleated cells in each sample was estimated from the amplification of reference gene primers within the assay. To quantify the absolute abundance of each unique TCRbeta CDR3 rearrangement, sequence reads were collapsed and filtered. For each sample, productive Simpson clonality was calculated by taking the square root of Simpson's diversity index across productive rearrangements. TCRdb holds this immuneACCESS table with in-frame rearrangements only. Some clones are missing; in checked studies, unresolved V genes explain under half, and the rest has no known cause. The DNA was the basis for D and trimming; V, J and clone size are from that table. This sample has fewer than 150,000 clones in its table, and approximately 80% of those were observed once. The top ten clones comprise about 10% of the sample.

In its sample, this clone was seen a few times. What antigen it recognizes has not been identified. Base qualities are not recorded, but no much larger clone differs from it by a single base. The CDR3 sequence holds 13 residues, the cysteine and phenylalanine included. The DNA shown is the 39-base CDR3, in frame from base 1. According to the germline V gene, CDR1 reads MDHEN and CDR2 reads SYDVKM. Cut back by 6 bases and 6 bases, the V and J ends lie 12 bases apart. Another Seattle source contributed samples from volunteer blood donors who had recovered from COVID-19. Collaborating institutions collected whole blood in K2EDTA tubes following their own protocols. For TCRbeta analysis, collaborators shipped samples in one of three forms: frozen whole blood, isolated PBMCs, or DNA extracted from either of those sample types.

This sequence was found in a man aged 60 to 69 who had recovered from COVID-19. The sample taken for sequencing was peripheral blood. The chain is assembled from TRBV28 and TRBJ2-1; TRBD1 might be the D gene, on 6 matching bases. CDR3 sequence: CASRQGYINEQFF. The DNA sequence is as follows: TGTGCCAGCAGGCAGGGGTATATCAATGAGCAGTTCTTC.